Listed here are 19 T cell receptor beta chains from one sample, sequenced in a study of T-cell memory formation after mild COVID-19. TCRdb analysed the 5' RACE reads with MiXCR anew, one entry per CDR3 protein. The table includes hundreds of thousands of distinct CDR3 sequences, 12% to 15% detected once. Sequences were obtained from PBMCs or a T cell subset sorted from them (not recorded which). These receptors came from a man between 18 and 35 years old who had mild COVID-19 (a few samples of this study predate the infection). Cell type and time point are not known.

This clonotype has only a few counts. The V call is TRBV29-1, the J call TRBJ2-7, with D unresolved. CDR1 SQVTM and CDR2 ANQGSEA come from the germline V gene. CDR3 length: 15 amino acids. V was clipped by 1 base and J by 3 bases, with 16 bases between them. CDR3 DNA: TGCAGCGTTGAAGGATTAGAGGCCGGCCTCTACGAGCAGTACTTC. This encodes CSVEGLEAGLYEQYF.

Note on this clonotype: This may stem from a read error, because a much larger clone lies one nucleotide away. CDR3 residues: CASSSAVGASSYEQYF. CDR3 DNA: TGTGCCAGCAGCTCAGCCGTGGGGGCCAGCTCCTACGAGCAGTACTTC. This chain links TRBV7-9 with TRBJ2-7; perhaps TRBD1 as D (6 bases). V was pared by 4 bases and J by 0 bases, with 16 bases between. The CDR3 is 16 amino acids. Germline loops: CDR1 SEHNR, CDR2 FQNEAQ (reference sequence).

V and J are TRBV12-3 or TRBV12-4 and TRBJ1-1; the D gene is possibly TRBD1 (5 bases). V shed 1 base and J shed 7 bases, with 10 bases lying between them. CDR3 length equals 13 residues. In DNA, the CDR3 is TGTGCCAGCAGTTTAGGAGGGGCCAATGAAGCTTTCTTT. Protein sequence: CASSLGGANEAFF.

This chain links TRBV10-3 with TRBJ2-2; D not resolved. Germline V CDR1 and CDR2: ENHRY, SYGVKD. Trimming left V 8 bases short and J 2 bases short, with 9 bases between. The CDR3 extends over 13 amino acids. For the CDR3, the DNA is TGTGCCATCGCGTCAGGAAACACCGGGGAGCTGTTTTTT. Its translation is CAIASGNTGELFF.

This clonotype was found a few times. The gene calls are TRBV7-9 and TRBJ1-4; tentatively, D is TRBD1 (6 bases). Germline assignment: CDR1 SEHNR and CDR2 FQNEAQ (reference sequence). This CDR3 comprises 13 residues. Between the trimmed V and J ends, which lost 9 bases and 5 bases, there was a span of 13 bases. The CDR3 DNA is TGTGCCAGGGCGGCAGGGGCAAATGAAAAACTGTTTTTT. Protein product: CARAAGANEKLFF.

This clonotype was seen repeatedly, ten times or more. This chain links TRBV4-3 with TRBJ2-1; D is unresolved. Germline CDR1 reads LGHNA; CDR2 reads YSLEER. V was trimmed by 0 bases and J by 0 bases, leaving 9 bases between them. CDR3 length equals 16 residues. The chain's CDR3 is CASSQDRWDSYNEQFF. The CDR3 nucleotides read TGCGCCAGCAGCCAAGATCGATGGGACTCCTACAATGAGCAGTTCTTC.

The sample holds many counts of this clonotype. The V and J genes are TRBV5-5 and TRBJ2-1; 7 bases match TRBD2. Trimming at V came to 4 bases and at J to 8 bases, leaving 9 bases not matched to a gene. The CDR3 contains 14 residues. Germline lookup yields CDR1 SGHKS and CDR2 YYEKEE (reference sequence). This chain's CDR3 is CASSPVTSIHEQFF. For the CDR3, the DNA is TGTGCCAGCAGCCCCGTGACTAGCATCCATGAGCAGTTCTTC.

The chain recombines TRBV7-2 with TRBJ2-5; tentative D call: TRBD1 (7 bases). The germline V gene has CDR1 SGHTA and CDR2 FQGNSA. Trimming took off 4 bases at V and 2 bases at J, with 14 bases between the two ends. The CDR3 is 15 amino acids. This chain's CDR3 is CASSYQGGTQETQYF. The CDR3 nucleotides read TGTGCCAGCAGCTACCAGGGGGGTACTCAAGAGACCCAGTACTTC.

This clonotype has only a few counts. CDR3 coding DNA: TGTGCCAGCAGCTTAGAAGCAGGGTGGGAGACCCAGTACTTC. This encodes CASSLEAGWETQYF. The chain couples TRBV11-2 to TRBJ2-5; TRBD1 might be the D (5 bases). Germline V lookup: CDR1 SGHAT, CDR2 FQNNGV. The CDR3 length is 14 residues. Trimming left V 0 bases short and J 5 bases short, with 10 bases between.

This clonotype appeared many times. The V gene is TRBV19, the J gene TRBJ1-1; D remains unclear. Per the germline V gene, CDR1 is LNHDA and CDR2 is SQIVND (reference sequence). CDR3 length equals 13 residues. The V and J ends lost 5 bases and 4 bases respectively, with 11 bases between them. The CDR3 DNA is TGTGCCAGTAGTTACGCAGGAGGCACTGAAGCTTTCTTT. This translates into CASSYAGGTEAFF.

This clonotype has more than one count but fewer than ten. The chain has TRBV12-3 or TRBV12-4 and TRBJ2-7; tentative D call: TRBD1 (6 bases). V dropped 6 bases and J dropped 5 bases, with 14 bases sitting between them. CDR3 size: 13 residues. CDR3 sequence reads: CASSTGFGDEQYV. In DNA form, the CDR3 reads TGTGCCAGCAGCACAGGGTTCGGCGACGAGCAGTACGTC.

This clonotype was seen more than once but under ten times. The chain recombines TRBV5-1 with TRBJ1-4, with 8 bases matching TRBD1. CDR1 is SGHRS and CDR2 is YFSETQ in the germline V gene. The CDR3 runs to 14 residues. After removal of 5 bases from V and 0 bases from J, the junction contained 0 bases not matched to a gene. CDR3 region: CASRDRATNEKLFF. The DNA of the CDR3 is TGCGCCAGCAGGGACAGGGCAACTAATGAAAAACTGTTTTTT.

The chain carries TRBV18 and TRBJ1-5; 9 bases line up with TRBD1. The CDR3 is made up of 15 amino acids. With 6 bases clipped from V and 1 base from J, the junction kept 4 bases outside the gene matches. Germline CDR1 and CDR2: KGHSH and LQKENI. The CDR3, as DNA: TGTGCCAGCTCGAAGGACAGGGGAAGCAATCAGCCCCAGCATTTT. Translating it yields CASSKDRGSNQPQHF.

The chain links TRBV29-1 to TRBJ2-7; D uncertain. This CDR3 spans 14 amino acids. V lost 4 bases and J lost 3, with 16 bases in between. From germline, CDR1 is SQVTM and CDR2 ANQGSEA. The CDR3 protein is CSVGVCQVDYEQYF. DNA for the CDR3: TGCAGCGTTGGGGTTTGTCAGGTGGACTACGAGCAGTACTTC.

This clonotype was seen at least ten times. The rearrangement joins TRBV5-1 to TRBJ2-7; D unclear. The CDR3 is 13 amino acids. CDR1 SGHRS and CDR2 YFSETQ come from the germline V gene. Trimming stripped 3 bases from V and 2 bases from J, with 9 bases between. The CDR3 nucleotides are TGCGCCAGCAGCTGGACGGACCCCTACGAGCAGTACTTC. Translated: CASSWTDPYEQYF.

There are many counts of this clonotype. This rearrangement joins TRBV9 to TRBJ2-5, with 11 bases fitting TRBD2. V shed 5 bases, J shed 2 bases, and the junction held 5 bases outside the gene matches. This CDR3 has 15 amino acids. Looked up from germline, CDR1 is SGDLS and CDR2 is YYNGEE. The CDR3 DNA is TGTGCCAGCAGGGAGGGACTAGCGGAGCAAGAGACCCAGTACTTC. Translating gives CASREGLAEQETQYF.

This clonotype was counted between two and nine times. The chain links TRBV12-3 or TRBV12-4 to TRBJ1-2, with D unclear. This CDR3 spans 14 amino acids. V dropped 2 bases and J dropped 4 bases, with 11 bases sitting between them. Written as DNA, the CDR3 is TGTGCCAGCAGTTTACGCCCGGAATTCTATGGCTACACCTTC. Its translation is CASSLRPEFYGYTF.

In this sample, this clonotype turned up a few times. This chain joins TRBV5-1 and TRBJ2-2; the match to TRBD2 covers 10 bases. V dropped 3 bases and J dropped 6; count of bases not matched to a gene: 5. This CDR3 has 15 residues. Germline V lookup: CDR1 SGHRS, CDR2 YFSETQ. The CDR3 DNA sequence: TGCGCCAGCAGCTCAGCGGGGGGGCCCTCCGGGGAGCTGTTTTTT. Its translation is CASSSAGGPSGELFF.

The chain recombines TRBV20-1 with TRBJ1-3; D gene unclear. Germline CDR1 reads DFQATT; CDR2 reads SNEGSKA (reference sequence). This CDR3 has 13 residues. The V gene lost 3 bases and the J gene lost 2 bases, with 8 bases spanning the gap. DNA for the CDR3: TGCAGTGCTAGTCGCACGGCTGGAAACACCATATATTTT. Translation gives CSASRTAGNTIYF.